This T cell receptor (beta chain) is from a study of cytomegalovirus exposure and HLA in healthy donors. The germline V gene has CDR1 SGHRS and CDR2 YFSETQ. This CDR3 spans 15 amino acids. Trimming removed 3 bases from V and 2 bases from J, with 14 bases in between. The PCR ran on 60 Vbeta and 13 Jbeta primers. Under the authors' procedure: An analysis performed later counted roughly 80 million unique TCR beta chains (approximately 10 million of them shared). Libraries were prepared by immunoSEQ multiplex PCR; TCRdb keeps only in-frame clonotypes and omits some of them. The D gene and trimming were derived from the DNA, and the V and J assignments and clone size from that table. The sample comprises about 130,000 clones, around four fifths of which are singletons, and 0.95% to 1.5% rests with the top ten. Study results and caveats: A link between a missense DCLRE1C variant and TCR beta V- and J-gene trimming emerged from a later analysis. In an earlier analysis, about 87% or about 30%: the productive usage of most TCR beta V segments.

On this clone: Its specificity is unknown.

This TCR was sampled from a boy aged 10-17 years in good health and CMV-seronegative. The chain couples TRBV5-1 to TRBJ2-5; D may be TRBD2 (7 bases). The sequenced sample was PBMCs. The chain's CDR3 is CASSSRGGGQETQYF. CDR3 bases: TGCGCCAGCAGCTCCAGGGGAGGGGGGCAAGAGACCCAGTACTTC.